This note documents a single T cell receptor (beta chain) sequence. The source of the sample is a study of blood T cell repertoires in COVID-19. Study at large: The United States, Italy and Spain were the sources of the acute and convalescent COVID-19 samples. Sources were T cells, B-cell-depleted T cells, or PBMCs; the material itself was cDNA or gDNA.

In the source study's methods: Reference gene primer amplification in the assay estimated nucleated cell counts. The table came from immunoSEQ multiplex PCR; TCRdb's copy has only in-frame clones and leaves some out. The DNA was the basis for D and trimming; V, J and clone size are from that table. This sample yields about 81,000 clones, of which about 88% are seen a single time; around 12% belongs to the top ten. V lost 4 bases to trimming and J lost 9 bases, with 10 bases between them. The CDR3 runs 11 residues. CDR1 is DFQATT and CDR2 is SNEGSKA in the germline V gene (reference sequence). The sequence derives from a man between 65 and 85 years old with active or convalescent COVID-19. Input material: peripheral blood. J is TRBJ1-5 and V is TRBV20-1, with D perhaps TRBD1 (6 bases). The CDR3 is CSAKGDAPQHF. The CDR3 region has the DNA TGCAGTGCTAAGGGGGATGCGCCCCAGCATTTT.